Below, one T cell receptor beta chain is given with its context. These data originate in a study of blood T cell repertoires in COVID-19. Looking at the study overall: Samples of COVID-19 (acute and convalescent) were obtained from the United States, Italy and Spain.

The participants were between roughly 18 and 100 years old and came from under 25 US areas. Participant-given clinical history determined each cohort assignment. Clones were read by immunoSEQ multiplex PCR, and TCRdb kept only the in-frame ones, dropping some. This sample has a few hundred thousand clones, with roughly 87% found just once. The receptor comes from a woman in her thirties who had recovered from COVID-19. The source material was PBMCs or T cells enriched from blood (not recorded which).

The CDR3: CASSLVGLAGQETQYF. The CDR3 coding sequence is TGCGCCAGCAGCTTGGTGGGCTTGGCGGGGCAAGAGACCCAGTACTTC. The V gene is TRBV5-1, the J gene TRBJ2-5; TRBD2 is a possible D gene (6 bases). Germline CDR1 is SGHRS and CDR2 is YFSETQ. There are 16 residues in the CDR3. The V gene lost 0 bases and the J gene lost 2 bases, with 14 bases spanning the gap.